The present T cell receptor beta chain was sequenced within a study of T cell repertoires in cytomegalovirus infection. Study background: The authors used CMV epitopes that were HLA-C-restricted (recently identified) and HLA-B-restricted (well studied).

TCRdb ran MiXCR on the reads and lists one entry per CDR3 protein. The repertoire holds about 920,000 distinct CDR3 sequences, with less than 35% as singletons. With regard to this clonotype: The antigen remains undetermined.

The receptor was derived from a human donor in good health (CMV status not recorded). Some clones in this sample may be carry-over from other donors' samples. The sample here was cultured CD8+ T cells from PBMCs, taken from culture after CMV antigen stimulation.

The CDR3 protein is CAISEGTGSQETQYF. CDR3 DNA sequence: TGTGCCATCAGTGAGGGGACAGGGTCACAAGAGACCCAGTACTTC. This rearrangement joins TRBV10-3 to TRBJ2-5, with 9 positions matching TRBD1. The germline V gene has CDR1 ENHRY and CDR2 SYGVKD. The CDR3 loop spans 15 amino acids. With 2 bases clipped from V and 2 bases from J, the junction kept 3 bases outside the gene matches.